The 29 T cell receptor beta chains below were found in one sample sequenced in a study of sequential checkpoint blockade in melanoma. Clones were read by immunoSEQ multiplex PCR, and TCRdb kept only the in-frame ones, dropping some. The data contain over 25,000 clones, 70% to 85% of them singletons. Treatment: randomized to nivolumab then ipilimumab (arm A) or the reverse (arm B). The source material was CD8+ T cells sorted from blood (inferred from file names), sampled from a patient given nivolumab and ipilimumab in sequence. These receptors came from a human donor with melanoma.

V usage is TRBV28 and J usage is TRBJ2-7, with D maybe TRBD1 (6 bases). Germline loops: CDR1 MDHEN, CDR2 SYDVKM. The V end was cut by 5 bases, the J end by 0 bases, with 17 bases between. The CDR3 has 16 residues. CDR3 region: CASSNPPGVSSYEQYF. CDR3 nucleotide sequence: TGTGCCAGCAGTAACCCGCCAGGGGTAAGCTCCTACGAGCAGTACTTC.

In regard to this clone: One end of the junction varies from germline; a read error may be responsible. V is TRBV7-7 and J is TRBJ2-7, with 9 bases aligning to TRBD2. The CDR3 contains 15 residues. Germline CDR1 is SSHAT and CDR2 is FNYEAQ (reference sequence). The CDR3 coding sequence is TGTGCTAGCAGCTTAACGGCTAGCGGGGCCTACGAGCAGTACTTC. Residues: CASSLTASGAYEQYF. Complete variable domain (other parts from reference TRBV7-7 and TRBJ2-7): GAGVSQSPRYKVTKRGQDVTLRCDPISSHATLYWYQQALGQGPEFLTYFNYEAQPDKSGLPSDRFSAERPEGSISTLTIQRTEQRDSAMYRCASSLTASGAYEQYFGPGTRLTVT.

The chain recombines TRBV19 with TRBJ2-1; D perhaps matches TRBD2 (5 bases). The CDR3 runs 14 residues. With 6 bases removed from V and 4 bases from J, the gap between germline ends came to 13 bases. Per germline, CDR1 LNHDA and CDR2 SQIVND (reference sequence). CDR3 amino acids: CASRVESGYNEQFF. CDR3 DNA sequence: TGTGCCAGTAGGGTCGAGAGCGGTTACAATGAGCAGTTCTTC.

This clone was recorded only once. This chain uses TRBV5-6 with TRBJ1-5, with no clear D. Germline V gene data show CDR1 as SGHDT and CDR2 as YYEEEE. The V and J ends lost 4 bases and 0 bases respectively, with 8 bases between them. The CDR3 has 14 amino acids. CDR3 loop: CASSARSSNQPQHF. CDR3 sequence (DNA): TGTGCCAGCAGCGCCCGGAGTAGCAATCAGCCCCAGCATTTT.

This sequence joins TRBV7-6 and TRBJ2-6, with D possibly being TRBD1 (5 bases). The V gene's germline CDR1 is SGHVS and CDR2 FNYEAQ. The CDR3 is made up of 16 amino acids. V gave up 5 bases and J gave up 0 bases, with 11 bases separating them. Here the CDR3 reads CASSLTVNSGANVLTF. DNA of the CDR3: TGTGCCAGCAGCCTGACAGTAAACTCTGGGGCCAACGTCCTGACTTTC.

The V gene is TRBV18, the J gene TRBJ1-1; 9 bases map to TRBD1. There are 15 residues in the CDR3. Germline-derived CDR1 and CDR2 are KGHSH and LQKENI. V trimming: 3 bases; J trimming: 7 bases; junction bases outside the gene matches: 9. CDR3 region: CASSPNRQGGGEAFF. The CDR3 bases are TGTGCCAGCTCACCCAACAGACAGGGGGGCGGTGAAGCTTTCTTT.

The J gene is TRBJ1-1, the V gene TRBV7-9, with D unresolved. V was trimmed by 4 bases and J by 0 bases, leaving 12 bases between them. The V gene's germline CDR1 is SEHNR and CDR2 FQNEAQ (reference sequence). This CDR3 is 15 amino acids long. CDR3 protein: CASSSTRQVNTEAFF. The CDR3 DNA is TGTGCCAGCAGCTCAACCCGCCAGGTGAACACTGAAGCTTTCTTT.

The CDR3 sequence: CASSLVSGGKGRGSYEQYF. As DNA, the CDR3 is TGTGCCAGCAGCTTAGTTAGTGGGGGAAAGGGCAGGGGCTCCTACGAGCAGTACTTC. The chain has TRBV7-6 and TRBJ2-7; a possible D gene is TRBD1 (6 bases). The CDR3 is 19 amino acids. Germline-derived CDR1 and CDR2 are SGHVS and FNYEAQ. V gave up 1 base and J gave up 0 bases, with 22 bases separating them.

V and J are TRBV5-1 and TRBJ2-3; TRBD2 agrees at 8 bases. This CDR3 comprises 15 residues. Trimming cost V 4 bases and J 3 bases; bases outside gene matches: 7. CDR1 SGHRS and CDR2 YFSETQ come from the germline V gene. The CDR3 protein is CASSGYGGVTDTQYF. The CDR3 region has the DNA TGCGCCAGCAGCGGCTACGGGGGGGTGACAGATACGCAGTATTTT.

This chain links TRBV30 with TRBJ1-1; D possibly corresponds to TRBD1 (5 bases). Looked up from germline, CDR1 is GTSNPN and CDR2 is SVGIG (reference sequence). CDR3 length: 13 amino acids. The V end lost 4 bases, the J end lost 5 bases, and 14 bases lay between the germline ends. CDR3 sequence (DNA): TGTGCCTGGAACTGGGGGAGGTTGACTGAAGCTTTCTTT. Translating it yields CAWNWGRLTEAFF.

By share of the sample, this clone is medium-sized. CDR3 sequence (DNA): TGCGCCAGCAGCCGGACAGGGGGTGAAAAACTGTTTTTT. It is translated as CASSRTGGEKLFF. V usage is TRBV23-1 and J usage is TRBJ1-4; 10 positions agree with TRBD1. TRBV23-1 is given ORF status, its function remaining uncertain. The CDR3 runs 13 residues. Trimming at V came to 6 bases and at J to 7 bases, leaving 2 bases not matched to a gene.

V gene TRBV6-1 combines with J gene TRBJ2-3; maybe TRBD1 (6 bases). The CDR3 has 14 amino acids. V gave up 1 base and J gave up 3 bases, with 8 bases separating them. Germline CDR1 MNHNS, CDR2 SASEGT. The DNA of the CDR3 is TGTGCCAGCAGTGAAGGGGGGCTAACAGATACGCAGTATTTT. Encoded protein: CASSEGGLTDTQYF.

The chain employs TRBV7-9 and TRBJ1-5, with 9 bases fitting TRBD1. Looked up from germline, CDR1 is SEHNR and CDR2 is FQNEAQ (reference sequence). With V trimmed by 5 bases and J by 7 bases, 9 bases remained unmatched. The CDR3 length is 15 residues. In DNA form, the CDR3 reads TGTGCCAGCAGCGGGGGGAGGACAGGGGTACAGCCCCAGCATTTT. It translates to CASSGGRTGVQPQHF. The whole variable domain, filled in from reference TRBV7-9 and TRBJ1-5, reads DTGVSQNPRHKITKRGQNVTFRCDPISEHNRLYWYRQTLGQGPEFLTYFQNEAQLEKSRLLSDRFSAERPKGSFSTLEIQRTEQGDSAMYLCASSGGRTGVQPQHFGDGTRLSIL.

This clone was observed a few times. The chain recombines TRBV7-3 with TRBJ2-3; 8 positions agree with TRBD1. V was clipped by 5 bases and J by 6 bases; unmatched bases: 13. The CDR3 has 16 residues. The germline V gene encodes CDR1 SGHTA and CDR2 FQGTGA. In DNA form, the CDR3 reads TGTGCCAGCAGCCCCGGGGCGGACAGGGTTGCCGATACGCAGTATTTT. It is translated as CASSPGADRVADTQYF.

As DNA, the CDR3 is TGTGCCAGCAGTTACCGCAGGGGAGGAAACACCATATATTTT. The encoded protein is CASSYRRGGNTIYF. The rearrangement links TRBV6-5 to TRBJ1-3; perhaps TRBD1 as D (6 bases). V was shortened by 2 bases and J by 4 bases, with 9 bases between the two germline ends. CDR1 is MNHEY and CDR2 is SVGAGI in the germline V gene. This CDR3 is built from 14 residues.

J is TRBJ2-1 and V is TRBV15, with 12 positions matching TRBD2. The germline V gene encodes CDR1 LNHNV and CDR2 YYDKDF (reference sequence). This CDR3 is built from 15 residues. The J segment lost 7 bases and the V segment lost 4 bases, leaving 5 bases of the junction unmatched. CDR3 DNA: TGTGCCACCAGCAAACTAGCGGGGGGTGTTAATGAGCAGTTCTTC. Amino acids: CATSKLAGGVNEQFF.

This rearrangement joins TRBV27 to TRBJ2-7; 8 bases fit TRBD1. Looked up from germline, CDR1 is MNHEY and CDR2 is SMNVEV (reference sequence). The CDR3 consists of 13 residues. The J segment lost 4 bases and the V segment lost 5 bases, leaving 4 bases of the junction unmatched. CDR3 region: CASSQWTGYEQYF. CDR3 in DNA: TGTGCCAGCAGTCAATGGACAGGGTACGAGCAGTACTTC.

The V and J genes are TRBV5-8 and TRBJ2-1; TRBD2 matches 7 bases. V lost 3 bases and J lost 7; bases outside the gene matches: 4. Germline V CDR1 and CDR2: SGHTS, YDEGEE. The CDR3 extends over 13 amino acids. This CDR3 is CASSSAGGNEQFF. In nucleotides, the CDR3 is TGTGCCAGCAGCTCCGCCGGGGGGAATGAGCAGTTCTTC.

The CDR3 DNA reads as TGCGCCAGCAGCTTGTTTTCTGGGCTCGGGGAGCTGTTTTTT. Protein product: CASSLFSGLGELFF. The chain joins TRBV5-1 to TRBJ2-2; D unresolved. V was cut by 1 base and J by 7 bases, with 11 bases left in between. Germline-derived CDR1 and CDR2 are SGHRS and YFSETQ. The CDR3 totals 14 residues.

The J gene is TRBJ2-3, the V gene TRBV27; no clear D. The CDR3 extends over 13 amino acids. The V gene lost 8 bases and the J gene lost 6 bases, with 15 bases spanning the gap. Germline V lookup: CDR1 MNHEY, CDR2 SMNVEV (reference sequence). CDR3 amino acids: CASVGGLVDTQYF. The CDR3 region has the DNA TGTGCCAGCGTCGGCGGTCTCGTGGATACGCAGTATTTT.

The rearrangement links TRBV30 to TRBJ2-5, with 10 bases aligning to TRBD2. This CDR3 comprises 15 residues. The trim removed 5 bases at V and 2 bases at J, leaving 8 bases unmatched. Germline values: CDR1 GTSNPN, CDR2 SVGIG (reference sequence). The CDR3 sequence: CAWPISSGGQETQYF. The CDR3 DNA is TGTGCCTGGCCTATCTCTAGCGGGGGACAAGAGACCCAGTACTTC.

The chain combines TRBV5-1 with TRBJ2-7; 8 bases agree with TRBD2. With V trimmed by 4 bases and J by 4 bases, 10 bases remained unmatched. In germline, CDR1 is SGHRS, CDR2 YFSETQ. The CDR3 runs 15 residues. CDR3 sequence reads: CASSPLIGGGYEQYF. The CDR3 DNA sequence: TGCGCCAGCAGCCCTCTGATCGGGGGGGGATACGAGCAGTACTTC.

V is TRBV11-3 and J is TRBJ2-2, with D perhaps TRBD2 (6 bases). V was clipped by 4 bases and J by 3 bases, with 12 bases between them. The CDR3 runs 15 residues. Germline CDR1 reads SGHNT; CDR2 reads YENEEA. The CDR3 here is CASSSRAGYTGELFF. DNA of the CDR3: TGTGCCAGCAGCTCCCGAGCGGGTTACACCGGGGAGCTGTTTTTT.

The DNA for the CDR3 is TGTGCCAGCAGTTCCGGGACAGATATAACCGGGGAGCTGTTTTTT. Translated: CASSSGTDITGELFF. V and J are TRBV13 and TRBJ2-2; 7 bases map to TRBD1. Germline lookup yields CDR1 PRHDT and CDR2 FYEKMQ (reference sequence). J lost 5 bases, V lost 6 bases, and 9 bases had no gene match. The CDR3 extends over 15 amino acids.

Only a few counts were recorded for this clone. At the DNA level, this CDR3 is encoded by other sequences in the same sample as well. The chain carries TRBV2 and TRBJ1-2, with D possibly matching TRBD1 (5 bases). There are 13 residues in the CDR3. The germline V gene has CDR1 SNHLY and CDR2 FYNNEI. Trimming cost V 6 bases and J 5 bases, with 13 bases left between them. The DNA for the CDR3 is TGTGCCAGCAGCGCGGGACTGATTTATGGCTACACCTTC. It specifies CASSAGLIYGYTF.

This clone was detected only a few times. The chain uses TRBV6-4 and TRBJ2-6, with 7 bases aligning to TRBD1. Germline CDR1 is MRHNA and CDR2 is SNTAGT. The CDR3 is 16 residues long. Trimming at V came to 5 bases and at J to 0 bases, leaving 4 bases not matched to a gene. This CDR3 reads CASSPGQISGANVLTF. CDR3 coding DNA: TGTGCCAGCAGTCCGGGACAGATCTCTGGGGCCAACGTCCTGACTTTC.

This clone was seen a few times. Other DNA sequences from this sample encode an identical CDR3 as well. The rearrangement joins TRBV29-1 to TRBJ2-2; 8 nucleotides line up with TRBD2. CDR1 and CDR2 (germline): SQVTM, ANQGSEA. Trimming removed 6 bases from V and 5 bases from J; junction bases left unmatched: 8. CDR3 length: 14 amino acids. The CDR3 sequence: CSVLTASGTGELFF. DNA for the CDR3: TGCAGCGTACTGACGGCTAGCGGGACCGGGGAGCTGTTTTTT.

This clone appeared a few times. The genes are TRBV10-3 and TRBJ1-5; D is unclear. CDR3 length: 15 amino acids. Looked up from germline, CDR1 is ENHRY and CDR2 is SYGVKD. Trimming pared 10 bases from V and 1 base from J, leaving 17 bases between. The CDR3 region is CATREGLASNQPQHF. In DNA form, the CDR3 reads TGTGCCACCCGCGAGGGTCTTGCCAGCAATCAGCCCCAGCATTTT.

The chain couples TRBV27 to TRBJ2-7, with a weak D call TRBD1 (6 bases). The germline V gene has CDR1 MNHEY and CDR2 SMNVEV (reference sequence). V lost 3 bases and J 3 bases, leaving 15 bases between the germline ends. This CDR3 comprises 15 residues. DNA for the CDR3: TGTGCCAGCAGTTTGTTGGGACAAAACCTCTACGAGCAGTACTTC. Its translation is CASSLLGQNLYEQYF.